A selection of T cell receptor beta chains follows, all from one sample in a study of blood T cells in healthy people across ages. Each CDR3 protein gets one entry after TCRdb re-called the 5' RACE reads with MiXCR. Of approximately 1,700,000 distinct CDR3 sequences listed, 39% were seen once; the top ten hold more than 20%. The sequencing input was blood. The receptors come from a human donor in good health. Each CDR3 is given with its conserved first and last residue. Fields, in order: D gene, J gene, V gene, clone size, CDR3 DNA, CDR3 protein. A D gene is named only where the DNA matches it firmly. Clone size is given for some rows only: seen once, a few or many times, or a class if the clone is expanded.

>.|TRBJ2-5|TRBV20-1|.
TGCAGTGCCCAGACTAGGGTGGAGACCCAGTACTTC
CSAQTRVETQYF
>.|TRBJ2-1|TRBV7-3|.
TGTGCCAGCAGCTTAAATCTCCTAGACGGGTACAATGAGCAGTTCTTC
CASSLNLLDGYNEQFF
>.|TRBJ2-7|TRBV11-1|many
TGTGCCAGCAGCCCAGGCGGGGACAACTACGAGCAGTACTTC
CASSPGGDNYEQYF
>TRBD1|TRBJ2-3|TRBV12-3/TRBV12-4|.
TGTGCCAGCGTGACAGGGTTTAGCACAGATGCGCAGTATTTT
CASVTGFSTDAQYF
>.|TRBJ2-6|TRBV29-1|once
TGCAGCGCCATGACCGGGGCCAACGTCCTGACTTTC
CSAMTGANVLTF
>TRBD1|TRBJ2-7|TRBV3-1|.
TGTGCCAGCAGCGGGGGCAAGGGGGCCTTCTACGAGCAGTACTTC
CASSGGKGAFYEQYF
>.|TRBJ1-2|TRBV11-2|few
TGTGCCAGCAGCTACCTTGAAGGGGTACGCGGCTACACCTTC
CASSYLEGVRGYTF
>.|TRBJ2-5|TRBV5-6|.
TGTGCCAGCAGCTTGGCCGGGGCAGGGGAACAAGAGACCCAGTACTTC
CASSLAGAGEQETQYF
>.|TRBJ2-4|TRBV9|.
TGTGCCGGTGGGTACAGGGTTTTAAAAAACATTCAGTACTTC
CAGGYRVLKNIQYF
>.|TRBJ1-2|TRBV2|few
TGTGCAAGCTTAGGACTCTATGGCTACACCTTC
CASLGLYGYTF
>.|TRBJ2-6|TRBV29-1|.
TGCAGCGCGAAGGGCTCTGGGGCCAACGTCCTGACTTTC
CSAKGSGANVLTF
>.|TRBJ1-1|TRBV12-3/TRBV12-4|.
TGTGCCAGCAGTTTGAAGACAGTTAACACTGAAGCTTTCTTT
CASSLKTVNTEAFF
>.|TRBJ1-4|TRBV5-1|.
TGCGCCAGCAGCTTGGAAGTGGATGAAAAACTGTTTTTT
CASSLEVDEKLFF
>TRBD2|TRBJ2-1|TRBV7-2|few
TGTGCCAGCAGCATCCTAGCGGCTAATGAGCAGTTCTTC
CASSILAANEQFF
>TRBD1|TRBJ2-1|TRBV7-8|.
TGTGCCAGCAGCTTGGACAGGATGGAGACCCAGTTCTTC
CASSLDRMETQFF
>.|TRBJ2-4|TRBV7-2|.
TGTGCCAGCAGCCCTAGGGTGGGGGAAATAGCCAAAAACATTCAGTACTTC
CASSPRVGEIAKNIQYF
>.|TRBJ1-1|TRBV7-2|.
TGTGCCAGCAGCTTAAGGTCAGGGGAGGCTGAAGCTTTCTTT
CASSLRSGEAEAFF
>TRBD2|TRBJ2-1|TRBV4-1|.
TGCGCCAGCAGCCAAGCAGACACCGGGACTAGCATCTATGAGCAGTTCTTC
CASSQADTGTSIYEQFF
>.|TRBJ1-2|TRBV3-1|.
TGTGCCAGCGGCCCTCTTGGCTATGGCTACACCTTC
CASGPLGYGYTF
>.|TRBJ1-5|TRBV7-2|.
TGTGCCAGCAGCGAGAGCCGTTGGGGGAATCAGCCCCAGCATTTT
CASSESRWGNQPQHF
>.|TRBJ2-7|TRBV13|.
TGTGCCAGCAGCTCGAACATGTACGAGCAGTACTTC
CASSSNMYEQYF
>.|TRBJ1-2|TRBV6-2/TRBV6-3|few
TGTGCCAGCAACCATAATACGGCAAGCGGCTACACCTTC
CASNHNTASGYTF
>.|TRBJ2-1|TRBV4-2|.
TGTGCCAGCAGCCAAGGATGGAGGTCCAATGAGCAGTTCTTC
CASSQGWRSNEQFF
>TRBD2|TRBJ2-3|TRBV7-2|few
TGTGCCAGCAGCCCCAGACTAGCGGGGTTAGCAGATACGCAGTATTTT
CASSPRLAGLADTQYF
>.|TRBJ1-6|TRBV20-1|few
TGCAGTGCTAAAGATAGGATACTGCTCAATTCACCCCTCCACTTT
CSAKDRILLNSPLHF
>.|TRBJ1-2|TRBV29-1|.
TGCAGCGTTGACGCTCGGGGGACGGGGGGCTACACCTTC
CSVDARGTGGYTF
>.|TRBJ2-6|TRBV5-6|.
TGTGCCAGCAGCCGGGCCGACTCTGGGGCCAACGTCCTGACTTTC
CASSRADSGANVLTF
>.|TRBJ1-1|TRBV28|.
TGTGCCAGCAGTCACCTGACACCTACTATTCTGAACGCTGAAGCTTTCTTT
CASSHLTPTILNAEAFF
>.|TRBJ2-3|TRBV6-2/TRBV6-3|few
TGTGCCAGCAGCCAAACACCGGTCACAGATACGCAGTATTTT
CASSQTPVTDTQYF
>TRBD2|TRBJ2-7|TRBV28|few
TGTGCCAGCAGTCCTATACTAGCGGGGGGCACCTACGAGCAGTACTTC
CASSPILAGGTYEQYF
>TRBD1|TRBJ1-2|TRBV7-9|.
TGTGCCAGCAGCCCACGAAGGGACAGCCCAGGCTACACCTTC
CASSPRRDSPGYTF
>TRBD2|TRBJ2-3|TRBV5-1|few
TGCGCCAGCAGCTTGTCTGGGACTAGCAGTTTCACAGATACGCAGTATTTT
CASSLSGTSSFTDTQYF
>.|TRBJ1-5|TRBV27|.
TGTGCCAGCAGTTTAACCCGGGGGGCAGGGCAGCCCCAGCATTTT
CASSLTRGAGQPQHF
>.|TRBJ2-5|TRBV29-1|.
TGCAGCGTTGAAGAATCAGGGGTGGATGAGCAGTACTTC
CSVEESGVDEQYF
>TRBD2|TRBJ2-5|TRBV7-2|few
TGTGCCAGCAGCTTAGCGACTAGCGGAGAGACCCAGTACTTC
CASSLATSGETQYF
>.|TRBJ2-1|TRBV6-6|.
TGTGCCAGCAGAGTAGCGGAGGGCCCTTACAATGAGCAGTTCTTC
CASRVAEGPYNEQFF
>.|TRBJ1-1|TRBV10-3|few
TGTGCCATCAGTGAGTCAGGGGGGCATGGATACACTGAAGCTTTCTTT
CAISESGGHGYTEAFF
>.|TRBJ1-5|TRBV7-9|many
TGTGCCAGCAGCCGGACAGAAAATCAGCCCCAGCATTTT
CASSRTENQPQHF
>TRBD2|TRBJ2-5|TRBV20-1|.
TGCAGTGCTAGATGGGAGGGGTTAGAGACCCAGTACTTC
CSARWEGLETQYF
>.|TRBJ2-7|TRBV6-1|.
TGTGCCAGCCAGAACAGGGATTGGGAGCAGTACTTC
CASQNRDWEQYF
>.|TRBJ2-5|TRBV28|.
TGTGCCAGCAGTTTCGTTGCCAGGGCGCCTAAGACCCAGTACTTC
CASSFVARAPKTQYF
>.|TRBJ1-5|TRBV2|.
TGTGCCAGCACATCAGAACATGGCTTCAATCAGCCCCAGCATTTT
CASTSEHGFNQPQHF
>TRBD2|TRBJ2-1|TRBV29-1|many
TGCAGCGCTGGGACTAGCTCCACTAATGAGCAGTTCTTC
CSAGTSSTNEQFF
>TRBD1|TRBJ1-2|TRBV6-6|.
TGTGCCAGCAGTCCAGGGACAGTTTCCCCCTATGGCTACACCTTC
CASSPGTVSPYGYTF
>.|TRBJ1-5|TRBV4-1|.
TGCGCCAGTAGCCAACGCCTCAATCAGCCCCAGCATTTT
CASSQRLNQPQHF
>.|TRBJ1-3|TRBV4-1|few
TGCGCCAGCAGCCAAGATAATAGGGACACCATATATTTT
CASSQDNRDTIYF
>TRBD2|TRBJ2-7|TRBV20-1|.
TGCAGTGCAAACCAGGGACTAGCGGGAAACCAGCAGTACTTC
CSANQGLAGNQQYF
>.|TRBJ1-4|TRBV7-3|.
TGTGCCAGCAGCCCAGGGCGGGGGCGGAATGAAAAACTGTTTTTT
CASSPGRGRNEKLFF
>.|TRBJ2-5|TRBV15|.
TGTGCCACCAGCAGAGGGTTTCGAGAGACCCAGTACTTC
CATSRGFRETQYF
>.|TRBJ2-5|TRBV12-3/TRBV12-4|few
TGTGCCAGCAGTTTGTCGGGGGGCCTGACGGAGACCCAGTACTTC
CASSLSGGLTETQYF
>.|TRBJ2-7|TRBV19|few
TGTGCCGGTAGTATTCTCTCTCCCTGCTCCTACGAGCAGTACTTC
CAGSILSPCSYEQYF
>.|TRBJ2-5|TRBV18|few
TGTGCCAGCTCACCACGGGGACTCGCTCAAGAGACCCAGTACTTC
CASSPRGLAQETQYF
>.|TRBJ2-1|TRBV5-4|.
TGTGCCAGCAGCTTCCCACCCCCTCGCAACACACACAATGAGCAGTTCTTC
CASSFPPPRNTHNEQFF
>TRBD2|TRBJ2-1|TRBV20-1|.
TGCAGTGCTTCTCGACTAGCGGGGGGCAATGAGCAGTTCTTC
CSASRLAGGNEQFF
>.|TRBJ2-5|TRBV12-3/TRBV12-4|.
TGTGCCAGCAGTTTCGCCCTGGGGACCCAGTACTTC
CASSFALGTQYF
>.|TRBJ2-5|TRBV7-2|.
TGTGCCAGCAGCTTACGACCGCAGGTTGGCCAGTACTTC
CASSLRPQVGQYF
>TRBD1|TRBJ1-6|TRBV5-6|.
TGTGCCAGCAGCCTCCACAGGACAGGGTGGAATTCACCCCTCCACTTT
CASSLHRTGWNSPLHF
>.|TRBJ2-4|TRBV7-2|.
TGTGCCAGCAGCTCCTCCGTCGGGGGAAACATTCAGTACTTC
CASSSSVGGNIQYF
>.|TRBJ1-2|TRBV16|.
TGTGCCAGCAGCCAAGGGACGTACTATGGCTACACCTTC
CASSQGTYYGYTF
>.|TRBJ2-7|TRBV6-2/TRBV6-3|few
TGTGCCGGCAGTTACGACGAGCAGTACTTC
CAGSYDEQYF